This TCR beta chain was found in a study of shared clonotypes between healthy human individuals. Study summary: Per donor, CD8 memory used one plate, CD8 naive used two, CD4 memory used three and CD4 naive used three.

Repertoires were generated with immunoSEQ multiplex PCR, while TCRdb's copy carries only in-frame clones and drops some. The sample has roughly 640,000 clones, about 97% seen once. The sequence came from a woman aged 30 to 39 in good health. The specimen was naive CD4+ T cells sorted from blood. Subset defined: CD45RA+ positively selected.

CDR3 protein: CASTTRTEHGYTF. In DNA form, the CDR3 reads TGTGCCAGCACTACAAGGACGGAACATGGCTACACCTTC. This sequence joins TRBV28 and TRBJ1-2; D remains ambiguous. The CDR3 extends over 13 amino acids. V lost 7 bases to trimming and J lost 6 bases, with 15 bases between them. Germline CDR1 reads MDHEN; CDR2 reads SYDVKM.